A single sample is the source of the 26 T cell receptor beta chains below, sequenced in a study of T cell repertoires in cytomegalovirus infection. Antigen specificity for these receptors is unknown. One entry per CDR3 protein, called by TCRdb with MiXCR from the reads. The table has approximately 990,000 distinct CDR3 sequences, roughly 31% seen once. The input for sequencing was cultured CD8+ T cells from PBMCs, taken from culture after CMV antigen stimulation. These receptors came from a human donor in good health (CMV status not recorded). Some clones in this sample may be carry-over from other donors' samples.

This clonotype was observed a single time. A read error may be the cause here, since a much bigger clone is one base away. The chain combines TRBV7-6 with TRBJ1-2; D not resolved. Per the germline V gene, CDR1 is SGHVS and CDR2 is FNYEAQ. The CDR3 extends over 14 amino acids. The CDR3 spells CASSTPSANYGCTF. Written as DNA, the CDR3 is TGTGCCAGCAGCACCCCATCGGCTAACTATGGCTGCACCTTC.

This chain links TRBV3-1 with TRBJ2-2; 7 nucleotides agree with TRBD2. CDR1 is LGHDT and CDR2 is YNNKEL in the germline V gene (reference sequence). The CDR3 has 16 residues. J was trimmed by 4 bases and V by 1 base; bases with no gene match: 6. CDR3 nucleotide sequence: TGTGCCAGCAGCCAAGGGCTAGCGGCGGGCACCGGGGAGCTGTTTTTT. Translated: CASSQGLAAGTGELFF.

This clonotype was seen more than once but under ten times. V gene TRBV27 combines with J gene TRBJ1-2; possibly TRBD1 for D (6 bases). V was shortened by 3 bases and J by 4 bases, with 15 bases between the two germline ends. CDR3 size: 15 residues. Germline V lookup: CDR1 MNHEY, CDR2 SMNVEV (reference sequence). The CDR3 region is CASSLSQGGLYGYTF. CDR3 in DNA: TGTGCCAGCAGTTTGTCACAGGGAGGCCTCTATGGCTACACCTTC.

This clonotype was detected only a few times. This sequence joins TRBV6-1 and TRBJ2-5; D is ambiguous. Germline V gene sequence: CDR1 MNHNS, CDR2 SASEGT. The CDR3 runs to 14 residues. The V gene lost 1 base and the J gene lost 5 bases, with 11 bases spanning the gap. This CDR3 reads CASSEVAALETQYF. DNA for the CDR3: TGTGCCAGCAGTGAAGTGGCCGCTCTGGAGACCCAGTACTTC.

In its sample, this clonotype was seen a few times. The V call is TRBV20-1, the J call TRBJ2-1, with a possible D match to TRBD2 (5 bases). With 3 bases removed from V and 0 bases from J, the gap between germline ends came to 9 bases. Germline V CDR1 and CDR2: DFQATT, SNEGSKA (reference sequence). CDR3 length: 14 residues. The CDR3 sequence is CSARERSSYNEQFF. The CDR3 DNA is TGCAGTGCTAGGGAGCGGAGCTCCTACAATGAGCAGTTCTTC.

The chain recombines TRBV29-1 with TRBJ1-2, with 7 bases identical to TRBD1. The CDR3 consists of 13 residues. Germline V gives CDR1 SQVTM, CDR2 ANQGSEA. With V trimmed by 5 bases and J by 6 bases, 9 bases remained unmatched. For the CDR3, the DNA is TGCAGCGTTCCAAACCGGGACAGCCATGGCTACACCTTC. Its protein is CSVPNRDSHGYTF.

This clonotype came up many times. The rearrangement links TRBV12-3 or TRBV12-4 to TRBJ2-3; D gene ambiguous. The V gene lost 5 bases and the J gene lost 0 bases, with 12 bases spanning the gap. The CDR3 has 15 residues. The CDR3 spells CASSVRSSSTDTQYF. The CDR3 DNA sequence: TGTGCCAGCAGTGTCCGGAGCTCTAGCACAGATACGCAGTATTTT.

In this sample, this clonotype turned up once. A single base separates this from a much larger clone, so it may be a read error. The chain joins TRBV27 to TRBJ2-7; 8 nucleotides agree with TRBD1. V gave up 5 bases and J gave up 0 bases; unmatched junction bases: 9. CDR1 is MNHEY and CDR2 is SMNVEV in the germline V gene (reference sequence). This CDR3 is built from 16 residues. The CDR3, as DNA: TGTGCCAGCAGTAACCGGACAGGGCCTAGCTCCTACGAGCAGTACTTC. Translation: CASSNRTGPSSYEQYF.

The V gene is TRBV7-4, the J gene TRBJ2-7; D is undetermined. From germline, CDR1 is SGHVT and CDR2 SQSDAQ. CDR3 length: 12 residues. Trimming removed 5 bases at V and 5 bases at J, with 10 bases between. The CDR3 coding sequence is TGTGCCAGCAGCGTCCTCCGAGACGAGCAGTACTTC. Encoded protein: CASSVLRDEQYF.

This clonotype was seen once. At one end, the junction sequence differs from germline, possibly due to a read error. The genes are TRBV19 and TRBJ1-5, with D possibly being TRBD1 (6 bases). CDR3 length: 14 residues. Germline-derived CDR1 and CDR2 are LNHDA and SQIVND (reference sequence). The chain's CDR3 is CTSSIITRGQPQHF. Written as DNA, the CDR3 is TGTACCAGTAGTATAATCACCAGGGGACAGCCCCAGCATTTT.

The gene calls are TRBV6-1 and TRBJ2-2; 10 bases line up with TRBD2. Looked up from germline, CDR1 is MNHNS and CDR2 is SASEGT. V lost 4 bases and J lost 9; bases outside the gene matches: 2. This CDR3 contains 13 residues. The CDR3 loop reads CASSGTSGRELFF. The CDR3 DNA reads TGTGCCAGCAGTGGGACTAGCGGTCGGGAGCTGTTTTTT.

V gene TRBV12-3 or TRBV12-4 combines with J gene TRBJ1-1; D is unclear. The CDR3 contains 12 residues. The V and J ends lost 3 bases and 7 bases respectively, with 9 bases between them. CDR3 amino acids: CASSFPANEAFF. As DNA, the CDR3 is TGTGCCAGCAGTTTCCCGGCGAATGAAGCTTTCTTT.

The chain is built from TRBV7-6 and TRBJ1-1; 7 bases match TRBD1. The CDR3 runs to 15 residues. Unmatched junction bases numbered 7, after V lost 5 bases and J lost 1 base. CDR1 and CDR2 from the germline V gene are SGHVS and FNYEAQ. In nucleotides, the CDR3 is TGTGCCAGCAGCCCCAAAGGGGGCCAGAACACTGAAGCTTTCTTT. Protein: CASSPKGGQNTEAFF. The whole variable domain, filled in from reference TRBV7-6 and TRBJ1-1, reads GAGVSQSPRYKVTKRGQDVALRCDPISGHVSLYWYRQALGQGPEFLTYFNYEAQQDKSGLPNDRFSAERPEGSISTLTIQRTEQRDSAMYRCASSPKGGQNTEAFFGQGTRLTVV.

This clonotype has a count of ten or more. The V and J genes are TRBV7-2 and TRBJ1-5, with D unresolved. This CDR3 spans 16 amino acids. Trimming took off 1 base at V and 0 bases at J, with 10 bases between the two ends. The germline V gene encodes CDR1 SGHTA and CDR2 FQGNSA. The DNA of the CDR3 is TGTGCCAGCAGCTTAGAGGCAGGATATAGCAATCAGCCCCAGCATTTT. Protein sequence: CASSLEAGYSNQPQHF.

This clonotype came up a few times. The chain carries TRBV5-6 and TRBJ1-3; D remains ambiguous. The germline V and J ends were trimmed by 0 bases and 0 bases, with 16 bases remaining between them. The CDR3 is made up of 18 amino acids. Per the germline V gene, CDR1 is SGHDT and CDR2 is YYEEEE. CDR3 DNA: TGTGCCAGCAGCTTGGCCCTTAAGAGACGGTACTCTGGAAACACCATATATTTT. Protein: CASSLALKRRYSGNTIYF. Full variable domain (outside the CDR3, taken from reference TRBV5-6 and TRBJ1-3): DAGVTQSPTHLIKTRGQQVTLRCSPKSGHDTVSWYQQALGQGPQFIFQYYEEEERQRGNFPDRFSGHQFPNYSSELNVNALLLGDSALYLCASSLALKRRYSGNTIYFGEGSWLTVV.

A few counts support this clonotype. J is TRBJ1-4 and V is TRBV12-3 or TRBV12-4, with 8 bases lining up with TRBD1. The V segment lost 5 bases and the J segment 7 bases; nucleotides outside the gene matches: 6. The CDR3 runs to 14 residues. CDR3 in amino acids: CASSVQGEFEKLFF. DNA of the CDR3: TGTGCCAGCAGTGTACAGGGGGAGTTTGAAAAACTGTTTTTT.

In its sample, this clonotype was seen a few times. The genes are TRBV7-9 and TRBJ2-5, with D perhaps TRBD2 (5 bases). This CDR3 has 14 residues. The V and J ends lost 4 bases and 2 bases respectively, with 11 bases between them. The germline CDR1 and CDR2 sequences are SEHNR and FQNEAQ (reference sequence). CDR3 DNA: TGTGCCAGCAGCTCCATAGCGCCTCAAGAGACCCAGTACTTC. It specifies CASSSIAPQETQYF.

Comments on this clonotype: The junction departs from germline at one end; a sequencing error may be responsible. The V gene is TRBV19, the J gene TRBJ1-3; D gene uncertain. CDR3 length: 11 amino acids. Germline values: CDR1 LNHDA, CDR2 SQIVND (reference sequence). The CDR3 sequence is CASSARAERNF. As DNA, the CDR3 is TGTGCCAGTAGTGCCCGGGCCGAAAGGAATTTT.

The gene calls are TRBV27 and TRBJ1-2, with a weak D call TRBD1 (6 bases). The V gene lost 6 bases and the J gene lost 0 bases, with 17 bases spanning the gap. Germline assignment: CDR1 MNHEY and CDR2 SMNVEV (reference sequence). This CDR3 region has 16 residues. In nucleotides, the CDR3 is TGTGCCAGCAGGGGAGTACAGGGCCAAGCTAACTATGGCTACACCTTC. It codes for CASRGVQGQANYGYTF.

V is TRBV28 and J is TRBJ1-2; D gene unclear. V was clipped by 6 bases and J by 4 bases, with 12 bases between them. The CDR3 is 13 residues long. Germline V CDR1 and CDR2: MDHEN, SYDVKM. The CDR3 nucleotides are TGTGCCAGCAGCCCACAGTCATTCTATGGCTACACCTTC. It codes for CASSPQSFYGYTF.

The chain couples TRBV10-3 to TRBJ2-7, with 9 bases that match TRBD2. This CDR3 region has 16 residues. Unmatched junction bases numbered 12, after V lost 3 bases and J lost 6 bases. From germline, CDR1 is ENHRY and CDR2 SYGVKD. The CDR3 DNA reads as TGTGCCATCAGTGACGGCAGCGAGCGGGGGGACTCCGAGCAGTACGTC. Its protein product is CAISDGSERGDSEQYV.

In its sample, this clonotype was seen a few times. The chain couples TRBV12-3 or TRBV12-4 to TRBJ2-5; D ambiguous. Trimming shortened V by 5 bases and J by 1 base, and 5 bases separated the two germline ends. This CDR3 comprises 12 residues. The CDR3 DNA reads TGTGCCAGCAGTCCCCCCCAAGAGACCCAGTACTTC. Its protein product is CASSPPQETQYF.

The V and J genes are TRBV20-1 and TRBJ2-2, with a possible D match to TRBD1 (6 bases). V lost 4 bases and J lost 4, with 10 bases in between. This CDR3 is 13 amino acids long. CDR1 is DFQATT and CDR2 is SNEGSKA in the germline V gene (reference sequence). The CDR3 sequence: CSATTGRTGELFF. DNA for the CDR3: TGCAGTGCTACGACAGGACGCACCGGGGAGCTGTTTTTT.

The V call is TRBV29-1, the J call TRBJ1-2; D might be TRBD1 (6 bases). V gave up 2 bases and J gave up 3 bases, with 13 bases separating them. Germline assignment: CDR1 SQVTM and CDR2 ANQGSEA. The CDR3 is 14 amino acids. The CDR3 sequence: CSVEPHDRHYGYTF. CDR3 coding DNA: TGCAGCGTTGAACCCCATGACAGGCACTATGGCTACACCTTC.

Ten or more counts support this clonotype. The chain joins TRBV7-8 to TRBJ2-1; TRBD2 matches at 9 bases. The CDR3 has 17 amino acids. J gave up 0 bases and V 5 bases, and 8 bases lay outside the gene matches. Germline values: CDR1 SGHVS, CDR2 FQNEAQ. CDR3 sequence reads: CASSPSPSGNSYNEQFF. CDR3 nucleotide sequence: TGTGCCAGCAGCCCGAGTCCTAGCGGGAACTCCTACAATGAGCAGTTCTTC.

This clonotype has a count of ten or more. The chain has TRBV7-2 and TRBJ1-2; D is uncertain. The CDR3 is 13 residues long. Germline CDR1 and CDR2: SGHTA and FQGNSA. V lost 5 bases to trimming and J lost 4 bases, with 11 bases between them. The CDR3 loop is CASSTRPSYGYTF. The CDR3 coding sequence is TGTGCCAGCAGCACCAGACCGTCCTATGGCTACACCTTC.